Below, 30 T cell receptor beta chains from the same sample are listed, as sequenced in a study of spatial heterogeneity in lung cancer. Noted time point: sample taken at primary tumor resection. Sequencing was performed on whole RNA extracted from tumor and nontumor lung tissue, or from frozen PBMC, and the material was left unsorted. TCRdb passed the 5' RACE reads through MiXCR, listing each CDR3 protein once. The sample has over 5,500 distinct CDR3 sequences; 4.5% to 7% are singletons. The specimen comprised normal lung tissue next to the tumor, sampled at surgery. These receptors came from a female donor with early-stage non-small cell lung cancer.

This clonotype was seen more than once but under ten times. For a library built for alpha chains, this beta chain is a stray read; little rests on its size. This chain connects TRBV19 to TRBJ2-7; 7 nucleotides align to TRBD1. V trimming: 4 bases; J trimming: 6 bases; junction bases outside the gene matches: 9. The CDR3 has 14 amino acids. Per the germline V gene, CDR1 is LNHDA and CDR2 is SQIVND (reference sequence). This chain's CDR3 is CASSTNRGRTEQYF. The DNA for the CDR3 is TGTGCCAGTAGTACTAACAGGGGCCGCACCGAGCAGTACTTC.

By sample share, this clonotype is medium-sized. Since it is a stray read in a library aimed at alpha chains, this beta chain has a size that is not meaningful. The chain recombines TRBV9 with TRBJ1-2, with 7 bases that match TRBD1. J gave up 4 bases and V 0 bases, and 6 bases lay outside the gene matches. Germline V CDR1 and CDR2: SGDLS, YYNGEE. This CDR3 region has 15 residues. As DNA, the CDR3 is TGTGCCAGCAGCGTAGGTGCCGGGACAGTCTATGGCTACACCTTC. Its translation is CASSVGAGTVYGYTF.

This clonotype has ten or more counts. This beta chain is an unintended read in a library built for alpha chains; its size means little. J is TRBJ1-5 and V is TRBV6-1; D gene ambiguous. The CDR3 is 12 residues long. Deletions cut 2 bases from V and 6 bases from J, with 5 bases between. Germline V gives CDR1 MNHNS, CDR2 SASEGT. CDR3 in amino acids: CASSERAQPQHF. The CDR3 nucleotides read TGTGCCAGCAGTGAACGAGCTCAGCCCCAGCATTTT.

By share of the sample, this clonotype is medium-sized. This beta chain slipped into a library made for alpha chains as a stray read, so its size is not meaningful. The chain employs TRBV25-1 and TRBJ2-1; 10 bases fit TRBD2. The CDR3 covers 18 residues. Germline CDR1 and CDR2: MGHDK and SYGVNS. J lost 2 bases, V lost 2 bases, and 9 bases had no gene match. The CDR3 DNA is TGTGCCAGCAGTGAAGCTGGGGCTAGCGGGAGTCCCTACAATGAGCAGTTCTTC. Translated: CASSEAGASGSPYNEQFF.

Concerning this clonotype itself: A much larger clonotype is one base distant, so this may be a read error. The size of this beta chain means little, since it is a stray read in a library made for alpha chains. The chain combines TRBV28 with TRBJ2-3; D uncertain. This CDR3 spans 15 amino acids. The V gene's germline CDR1 is MDHEN and CDR2 SYDVKM. The DNA for the CDR3 is TGTGTCAGCAGCCTGAACCCCACCAAAACAGATACGCAGTATTTT. Its protein product is CVSSLNPTKTDTQYF.

This clonotype ranks as medium-sized. Within a library made for alpha chains, this beta chain is off target, and its count is uninformative. V and J are TRBV6-1 and TRBJ1-2; no clear D. The V gene lost 5 bases and the J gene lost 8 bases, with 18 bases spanning the gap. The CDR3 runs 14 residues. In germline, CDR1 is MNHNS, CDR2 SASEGT. This CDR3 reads CASSRTSVAFGYTF. In DNA, the CDR3 is TGTGCCAGCAGTCGGACGTCGGTTGCCTTCGGCTACACCTTC.

This clonotype ranks as medium-sized. Compared with germline, one end of the junction differs, possibly owing to a read error. Because this beta chain is a stray read in a library intended to capture alpha chains, its abundance should not be given much weight. The chain recombines TRBV12-3 or TRBV12-4 with TRBJ2-5; 8 positions match TRBD2. This CDR3 region has 11 residues. DNA of the CDR3: TGTGCCAGCAGTTTCAGCGGGAGCCCGGACTTC. This encodes CASSFSGSPDF.

As concerns this clonotype: Since the library was made to target alpha chains, this beta chain is a stray read and its abundance is not meaningful. The rearrangement joins TRBV10-3 to TRBJ1-1; 7 positions match TRBD1. Germline CDR1 is ENHRY and CDR2 is SYGVKD. The CDR3 spans 17 residues. V trimming: 0 bases; J trimming: 1 base; junction bases outside the gene matches: 8. CDR3 sequence: CAISESWQGGRNTEAFF. The CDR3 DNA follows: TGTGCCATCAGTGAGTCGTGGCAGGGGGGCCGGAACACTGAAGCTTTCTTT.

This clonotype is labeled as medium-sized. The library was designed around alpha chains, so this beta chain is a stray read whose abundance carries little weight. The genes are TRBV28 and TRBJ2-5; no firm D call. The ends were cut back, 3 bases at V and 6 bases at J, with 5 bases in the middle. Germline V CDR1 and CDR2: MDHEN, SYDVKM. The CDR3 loop spans 11 amino acids. The CDR3 DNA sequence: TGTGCCAGCAGTTTTCTCCAGACCCAGTACTTC. This translates into CASSFLQTQYF.

This clonotype came up many times. Because the library targeted alpha chains, this beta chain is an off-target read whose size means little. The chain couples TRBV28 to TRBJ2-7; 7 nucleotides match TRBD2. This CDR3 comprises 14 residues. V was pared by 2 bases and J by 3 bases, with 4 bases of the junction left unmatched. The germline V gene encodes CDR1 MDHEN and CDR2 SYDVKM. The CDR3 loop reads CASSLTSEIYEQYF. CDR3 DNA sequence: TGTGCCAGCAGTTTAACTAGCGAGATCTACGAGCAGTACTTC.

This clonotype was counted ten times or more. This beta chain represents an off-target read in a library built for alpha chains; its size is of limited meaning. The chain's CDR3 is CASSPSGRSSDTQYF. CDR3 DNA sequence: TGTGCCAGCAGCCCAAGCGGGAGAAGCTCAGATACGCAGTATTTT. V gene TRBV12-3 or TRBV12-4 combines with J gene TRBJ2-3; 8 nucleotides line up with TRBD2. The junction had 9 bases not matched to a gene; V was cut back by 6 bases and J by 4 bases. CDR3 length: 15 amino acids.

By proportion, this clonotype is medium-sized. The size of this beta chain means little, since it is a stray read in a library made for alpha chains. V is TRBV28 and J is TRBJ2-7; D might be TRBD1 (5 bases). The CDR3 is 14 residues long. The germline V and J ends were trimmed by 6 bases and 2 bases, with 14 bases remaining between them. Germline CDR1 reads MDHEN; CDR2 reads SYDVKM. CDR3 DNA: TGTGCCAGCAGGAGGACATTTCAGGCCTACGAGCAGTACTTC. It encodes CASRRTFQAYEQYF.

Only a few counts were recorded for this clonotype. The library was prepared for alpha chains; this beta chain is a stray read, so its frequency means little. The rearrangement joins TRBV7-2 to TRBJ2-7, with D perhaps matching TRBD2 (5 bases). The CDR3 has 15 amino acids. The V and J ends lost 1 base and 9 bases respectively, with 19 bases between them. Germline V lookup: CDR1 SGHTA, CDR2 FQGNSA. The CDR3 here is CASSLETGLAERQYF. The CDR3 bases are TGTGCCAGCAGCTTAGAGACCGGACTGGCGGAGCGGCAGTACTTC.

As concerns this clonotype: Being off target in a library aimed at alpha chains, this beta chain has a size of little meaning. The chain links TRBV7-2 to TRBJ2-7, with TRBD1 identical over 7 bases. The ends lost 5 bases at V and 6 bases at J; junction bases unmatched: 7. Germline CDR1 reads SGHTA; CDR2 reads FQGNSA. This CDR3 has 13 residues. Here the CDR3 reads CASSEGQAREQYF. CDR3 DNA sequence: TGTGCCAGCAGCGAAGGACAGGCGCGCGAGCAGTACTTC. The whole variable domain, remainder taken from reference TRBV7-2 and TRBJ2-7, is GAGVSQSPSNKVTEKGKDVELRCDPISGHTALYWYRQSLGQGLEFLIYFQGNSAPDKSGLPSDRFSAERTGGSVSTLTIQRTQQEDSAVYLCASSEGQAREQYFGPGTRLTVT.

With regard to this clonotype: Little can be read into the size of this beta chain, an off-target read in a library designed for alpha chains. The chain has TRBV5-1 and TRBJ2-1, with 10 bases matching TRBD2. Germline V gene sequence: CDR1 SGHRS, CDR2 YFSETQ. The CDR3 loop spans 15 amino acids. J gave up 8 bases and V 1 base, and 6 bases lay outside the gene matches. CDR3 DNA: TGCGCCAGCAGCTTGAAAGCGGGAGGGAATGATGAGCAGTTCTTC. Protein product: CASSLKAGGNDEQFF.

Ten or more counts support this clonotype. This beta chain slipped into a library made for alpha chains as a stray read, so its size is not meaningful. This chain uses TRBV5-1 with TRBJ2-1; D assignment may be TRBD1 or TRBD2 (5 bases each). CDR1 and CDR2 from the germline V gene are SGHRS and YFSETQ. The CDR3 loop spans 13 amino acids. Between the trimmed V and J ends, which lost 4 bases and 9 bases, there was a span of 14 bases. The CDR3 loop is CASSTGTQSEQFF. The CDR3, as DNA: TGCGCCAGCAGCACCGGGACCCAAAGTGAGCAGTTCTTC.

This clonotype was picked up many times. Found in a library prepared for alpha chains, this beta chain is an off-target read, and its abundance has little meaning. The rearrangement links TRBV5-1 to TRBJ2-5, with 8 bases matching TRBD2. Germline V gives CDR1 SGHRS, CDR2 YFSETQ. The V gene end was trimmed by 4 bases and the J gene end by 5 bases; junction bases not matched to a gene: 4. The CDR3 contains 13 residues. CDR3 DNA sequence: TGCGCCAGCAGCACCGGACTAGCTGAGACCCAGTACTTC. Translating it yields CASSTGLAETQYF.

This clonotype was counted ten times or more. Since the library was made to target alpha chains, this beta chain is a stray read and its abundance is not meaningful. The chain combines TRBV12-3 or TRBV12-4 with TRBJ2-5, with 7 bases that match TRBD2. Losses at the gene ends were 3 bases for V and 5 bases for J; bases not matched to a gene: 9. This CDR3 spans 15 amino acids. CDR3 nucleotides: TGTGCCAGCAGTTTGGGTGGGAGGGCCCCGGAGACCCAGTACTTC. Translated, it gives CASSLGGRAPETQYF.

Concerning this clonotype: The size of this beta chain means little, since it is a stray read in a library made for alpha chains. V and J are TRBV2 and TRBJ2-2; no reliable D call. The germline gives CDR1 SNHLY, CDR2 FYNNEI. This CDR3 contains 13 residues. Trimming removed 7 bases at V and 3 bases at J, with 9 bases between. CDR3 sequence (DNA): TGTGCCAGCACCCAAAGCCACACCGGGGAGCTGTTTTTT. Translating it yields CASTQSHTGELFF. The full variable domain, in which reference TRBV2 and TRBJ2-2 provide the parts outside the CDR3, is EPEVTQTPSHQVTQMGQEVILRCVPISNHLYFYWYRQILGQKVEFLVSFYNNEISEKSEIFDDQFSVERPDGSNFTLKIRSTKLEDSAMYFCASTQSHTGELFFGEGSRLTVL.

This clonotype is medium-sized within its sample. A library prepared for alpha chains yielded this beta chain as an off-target read; its size is of little meaning. This chain joins TRBV12-3 or TRBV12-4 and TRBJ2-3, with 8 nucleotides matching TRBD2. With V trimmed by 7 bases and J by 5 bases, 8 bases remained unmatched. The CDR3 loop spans 14 amino acids. Here the CDR3 reads CASMLLAVEDTQYF. The CDR3, as DNA: TGTGCCAGCATGTTACTAGCGGTCGAAGATACGCAGTATTTT.

This clonotype was seen at least ten times. This beta chain is a stray sequence in a library constructed for alpha chains; its clone size is not meaningful. The rearrangement uses TRBV30 and TRBJ1-1; tentatively, D is TRBD1 (6 bases). V was shortened by 3 bases and J by 4 bases, with 18 bases between the two germline ends. The CDR3 totals 15 residues. The V gene's germline CDR1 is GTSNPN and CDR2 SVGIG (reference sequence). The CDR3 here is CAWRHRDIGATEAFF. The CDR3, as DNA: TGTGCCTGGAGACATCGGGACATTGGGGCCACTGAAGCTTTCTTT.

This clonotype was recorded a few times. Being off target in a library aimed at alpha chains, this beta chain has a size of little meaning. This sequence joins TRBV7-2 and TRBJ2-5; 7 bases agree with TRBD2. The CDR3 spans 13 residues. Trimming at V came to 3 bases and at J to 4 bases, leaving 2 bases not matched to a gene. CDR1 is SGHTA and CDR2 is FQGNSA in the germline V gene. CDR3 amino acids: CASSFSGGETQYF. The DNA for the CDR3 is TGTGCCAGCAGCTTTTCGGGGGGAGAGACCCAGTACTTC. Looking up the rest from reference TRBV7-2 and TRBJ2-5 gives the full variable domain: GAGVSQSPSNKVTEKGKDVELRCDPISGHTALYWYRQSLGQGLEFLIYFQGNSAPDKSGLPSDRFSAERTGGSVSTLTIQRTQQEDSAVYLCASSFSGGETQYFGPGTRLLVL.

Comments on this clonotype: For a library built for alpha chains, this beta chain is a stray read; little rests on its size. The V gene is TRBV27, the J gene TRBJ2-7, with D possibly TRBD2 on 6 matching bases. The germline CDR1 and CDR2 sequences are MNHEY and SMNVEV (reference sequence). V lost 7 bases and J 5 bases, leaving 24 bases between the germline ends. The CDR3 covers 16 residues. The CDR3 coding sequence is TGTGCCAGCACCTCGAGTCGTCGGGAGTCTTTCAACGAGCAGTACTTC. Translated, it gives CASTSSRRESFNEQYF.

For this clonotype: This beta chain represents an off-target read in a library built for alpha chains; its size is of limited meaning. The chain is built from TRBV27 and TRBJ1-1; D uncertain. Germline V gene lookup returns CDR1 MNHEY and CDR2 SMNVEV (reference sequence). With 5 bases removed from V and 1 base from J, the gap between germline ends came to 8 bases. This CDR3 spans 13 amino acids. The CDR3 DNA sequence: TGTGCCAGCAGTGAGTGGGCGAACACTGAAGCTTTCTTT. Its protein is CASSEWANTEAFF.

For this clonotype: Since the library was made to target alpha chains, this beta chain is a stray read and its abundance is not meaningful. Here the CDR3 DNA reads TGTGCCAGCAGTTTGGGGACCGGTCAGCCCCAGCATTTT. This gives the protein CASSLGTGQPQHF. The chain combines TRBV6-5 with TRBJ1-5; maybe TRBD1 (5 bases). CDR3 length equals 13 residues. V was pared by 4 bases and J by 6 bases, with 10 bases between. CDR1 is MNHEY and CDR2 is SVGAGI in the germline V gene.

This clonotype is large within its sample. Within a library made for alpha chains, this beta chain is off target, and its count is uninformative. The genes are TRBV5-6 and TRBJ2-1; 12 positions match TRBD2. This CDR3 has 14 residues. Germline loops: CDR1 SGHDT, CDR2 YYEEEE. V lost 6 bases, J lost 13 bases, and 11 bases stayed unmatched. The CDR3 region is CASTLTTSGRKQFF. The CDR3 coding sequence is TGTGCCAGCACCCTTACTACTAGCGGGAGGAAACAGTTCTTC.

By sample share, this clonotype is medium-sized. This beta chain is a stray sequence in a library constructed for alpha chains; its clone size is not meaningful. The chain employs TRBV20-1 and TRBJ2-2; possible D gene TRBD1, 6 bases. Germline V lookup: CDR1 DFQATT, CDR2 SNEGSKA (reference sequence). V was pared by 5 bases and J by 0 bases, with 19 bases between. The CDR3 runs 17 residues. The DNA for the CDR3 is TGCAGTGCTCCAAGGGCTAGGACAGCCACGAACACCGGGGAGCTGTTTTTT. It encodes CSAPRARTATNTGELFF.

Sample share makes this clonotype medium-sized. Found in a library prepared for alpha chains, this beta chain is an off-target read, and its abundance has little meaning. The chain couples TRBV5-1 to TRBJ2-1, with D possibly TRBD1 on 5 matching bases. The germline gives CDR1 SGHRS, CDR2 YFSETQ. The V gene lost 2 bases and the J gene lost 3 bases, with 9 bases spanning the gap. CDR3 length: 14 residues. DNA of the CDR3: TGCGCCAGCAGCTTAGACAGCATCTACAATGAGCAGTTCTTC. This sequence encodes CASSLDSIYNEQFF.

As to this clonotype: This beta chain is an off-target read within a library intended for alpha chains, so its frequency means little. V usage is TRBV5-1 and J usage is TRBJ1-2, with 9 bases aligning to TRBD1. Germline assignment: CDR1 SGHRS and CDR2 YFSETQ. The trim removed 4 bases at V and 6 bases at J, leaving 7 bases unmatched. This CDR3 region has 14 residues. CDR3 bases: TGCGCCAGCAGCAATACAGGGGGCGCAGATGGCTACACCTTC. Amino acids: CASSNTGGADGYTF.

Comment on this clonotype: This beta chain is off target for a library built for alpha chains, so its abundance means little. This chain joins TRBV5-1 and TRBJ2-1; unclear D gene. V shed 2 bases and J shed 4 bases, with 16 bases lying between them. From germline, CDR1 is SGHRS and CDR2 YFSETQ. The CDR3 has 16 amino acids. The CDR3 sequence: CASSLGRGPIYNEQFF. CDR3 coding DNA: TGCGCCAGCAGCTTAGGCCGAGGCCCTATATACAATGAGCAGTTCTTC.